The following is a TCR beta chain sequence with its context. Sequencing used immunoSEQ multiplex PCR; TCRdb keeps in-frame clones, though not all of them. The sample records about 39,000 clones, 80% to 90% being singletons. The data are from a study of blood T cell repertoires in COVID-19. Across the whole study: Acute and convalescent COVID-19 specimens originated in the United States, Italy and Spain. PBMCs, B-cell-depleted T cells, or T cells were the source of the cDNA or gDNA that made up the material.

The source material was peripheral blood. The receptor's source is a man between 60 and 75 years old in a cohort sampled during active COVID-19.

CDR3 coding DNA: TGTGCCAGCTCTCTAAACAGGGGGAAGGACATTCAGTACTTC. This gives the protein CASSLNRGKDIQYF. V gene TRBV18 combines with J gene TRBJ2-4; the match to TRBD1 covers 8 bases. V gave up 6 bases and J gave up 8 bases; unmatched junction bases: 9. CDR1 is KGHSH and CDR2 is LQKENI in the germline V gene. The CDR3 spans 14 residues.